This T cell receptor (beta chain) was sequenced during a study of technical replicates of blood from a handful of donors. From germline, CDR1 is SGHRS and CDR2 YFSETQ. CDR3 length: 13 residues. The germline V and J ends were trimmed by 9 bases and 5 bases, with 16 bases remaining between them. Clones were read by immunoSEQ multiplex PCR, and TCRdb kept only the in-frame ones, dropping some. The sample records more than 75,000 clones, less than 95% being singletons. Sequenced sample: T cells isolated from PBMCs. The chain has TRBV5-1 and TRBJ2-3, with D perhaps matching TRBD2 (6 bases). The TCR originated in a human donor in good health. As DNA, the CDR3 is TGCGCCACCGCGAGGGGACTTAGAGATACGCAGTATTTT. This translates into CATARGLRDTQYF. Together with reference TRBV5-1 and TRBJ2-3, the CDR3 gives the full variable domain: KAGVTQTPRYLIKTRGQQVTLSCSPISGHRSVSWYQQTPGQGLQFLFEYFSETQRNKGNFPGRFSGRQFSNSRSEMNVSTLELGDSALYLCATARGLRDTQYFGPGTRLTVL.